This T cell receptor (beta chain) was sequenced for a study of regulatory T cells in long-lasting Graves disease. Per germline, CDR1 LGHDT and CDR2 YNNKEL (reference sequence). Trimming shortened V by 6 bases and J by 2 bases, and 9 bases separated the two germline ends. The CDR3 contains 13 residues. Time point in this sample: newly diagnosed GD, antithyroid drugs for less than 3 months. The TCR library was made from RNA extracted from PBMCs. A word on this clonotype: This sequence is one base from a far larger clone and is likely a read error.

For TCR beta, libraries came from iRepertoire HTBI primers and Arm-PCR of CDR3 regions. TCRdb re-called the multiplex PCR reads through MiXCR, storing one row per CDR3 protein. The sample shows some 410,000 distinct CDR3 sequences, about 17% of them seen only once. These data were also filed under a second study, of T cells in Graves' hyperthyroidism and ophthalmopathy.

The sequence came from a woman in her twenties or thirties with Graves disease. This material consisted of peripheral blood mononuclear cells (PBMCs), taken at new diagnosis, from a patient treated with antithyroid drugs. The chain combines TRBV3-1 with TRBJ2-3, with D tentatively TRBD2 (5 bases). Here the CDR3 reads CASRRESTDTQYF. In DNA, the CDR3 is TGTGCCAGCAGGAGGGAGTCCACAGATACGCAGTATTTT.